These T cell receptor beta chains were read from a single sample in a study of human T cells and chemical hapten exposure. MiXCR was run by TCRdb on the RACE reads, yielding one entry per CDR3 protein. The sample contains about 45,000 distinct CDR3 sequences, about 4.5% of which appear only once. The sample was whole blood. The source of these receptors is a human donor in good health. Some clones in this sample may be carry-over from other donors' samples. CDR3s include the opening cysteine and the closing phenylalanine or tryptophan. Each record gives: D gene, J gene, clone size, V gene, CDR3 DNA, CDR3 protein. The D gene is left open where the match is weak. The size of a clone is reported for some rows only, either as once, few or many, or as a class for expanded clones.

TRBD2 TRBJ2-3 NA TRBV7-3 TGTGCCAGCAGCTTACGAGCGGGAGGCCGCCTAATCACAGATACGCAGTATTTT CASSLRAGGRLITDTQYF
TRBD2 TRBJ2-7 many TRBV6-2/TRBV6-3 TGTGCCAGCAGTACCCGATTAGCGGGAGCCCCCCGCGAGCAGTACTTC CASSTRLAGAPREQYF
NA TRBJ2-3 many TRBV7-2 TGTGCCAGCAGCCGGAGGACTAGCACAGATACGCAGTATTTT CASSRRTSTDTQYF
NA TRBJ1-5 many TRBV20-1 TGCAGTGCTAGCAGGACAGCGTGGCTGGATCAGCCCCAGCATTTT CSASRTAWLDQPQHF
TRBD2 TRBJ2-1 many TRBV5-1 TGCGCCAGCAGCTTGTATAGCGGGTTGTACAATGAGCAGTTCTTC CASSLYSGLYNEQFF
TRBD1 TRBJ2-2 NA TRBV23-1 TGCGCCAGCAGTCCTCCGGGACAGGTGAACACCGGGGAGCTGTTTTTT CASSPPGQVNTGELFF
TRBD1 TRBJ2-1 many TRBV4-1 TGCGCCAGCAGCCGAGGGACAGGGACTCACTACTACAATGAGCAGTTCTTC CASSRGTGTHYYNEQFF
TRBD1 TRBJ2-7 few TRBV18 TGTGCCAGCTCACCAGCAGGCGGGACAGGATCCTACGAGCAGTACTTC CASSPAGGTGSYEQYF
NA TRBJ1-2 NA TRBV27 TGTGCCAGCAGTGCAGCCCTTAACTCCAGGGTTCTGAACTATGGCTACACCTTC CASSAALNSRVLNYGYTF
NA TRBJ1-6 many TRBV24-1 TGTGCCACCAGTCCGGGCTATAATTCACCCCTCCACTTT CATSPGYNSPLHF
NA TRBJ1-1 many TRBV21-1 TGTGCCAGCAGCAAAGGGCGACAGAAAGAAAACACTGAAGCTTTCTTT CASSKGRQKENTEAFF
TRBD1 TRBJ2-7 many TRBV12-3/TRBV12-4 TGTGCCAGCAGTTTGACAGGGCGAGGGGAGCAGTACTTC CASSLTGRGEQYF
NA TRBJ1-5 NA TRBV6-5 TGTGCCAGCAGTCCTGGGACGGCCGATGGGCCCCAGCATTTT CASSPGTADGPQHF
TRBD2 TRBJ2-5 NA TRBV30 TGTGCCTGGACTAGCGGCCAACAAGAGACCCAGTACTTC CAWTSGQQETQYF
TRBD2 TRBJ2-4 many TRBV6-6 TGTGCCAGCAGTTACGAGGGGCCCGGCAGCTCTAGCGGGAGGGGCAAAAACATTCAGTACTTC CASSYEGPGSSSGRGKNIQYF
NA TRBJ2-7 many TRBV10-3 TGTGCCATCAGCTTACGGGACACTCACCTCTACGAGCAGTACTTC CAISLRDTHLYEQYF
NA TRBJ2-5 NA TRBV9 TGTGCCAGCAGCGCTGGGTCCCCGGTGGAGACCCAGTACTTC CASSAGSPVETQYF
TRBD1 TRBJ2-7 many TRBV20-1 TGCAGTGCTTTCCGGGACAGAGATTACGAGCAGTACTTC CSAFRDRDYEQYF
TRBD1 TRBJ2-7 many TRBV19 TGTGCCAGTAGGGCCCCGGGACAGGGGATCTACGAGCAGTACTTC CASRAPGQGIYEQYF
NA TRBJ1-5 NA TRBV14 TGTGGCAGCAGCCAAGAGTTGTACAGGGTGTCTCATAGCAATCAGCCCCAGCATTTT CGSSQELYRVSHSNQPQHF
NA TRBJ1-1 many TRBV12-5 TGTGCTAGTGGTAACGTCCTTACGGGGGCAGGGATGGACACTGAAGCTTTCTTT CASGNVLTGAGMDTEAFF
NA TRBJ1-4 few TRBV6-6 TGTGCCAGCAGTTACTCAAGCCGGAAGGAGGAAAAACTGTTTTTT CASSYSSRKEEKLFF